What follows are 2 T cell receptor beta chains derived from one specimen sequenced in a study of CD8+CD57+ T cells in acquired aplastic anemia. Genomic DNA constituted the template upon which TCR beta VDJ and CDR3 profiling was performed. TCRdb redid the calling of the reads with MiXCR, one entry per CDR3 protein. The table includes roughly 130,000 distinct CDR3 sequences, 48% detected once. The sequenced sample consisted of sorted CD4+, CD8+, or CD8+CD57+ T cells (not recorded which) from PBMCs. The receptor source for this set is a human donor in good health, serving as a control.

This clonotype was seen at least ten times. The CDR3, as DNA: TGTGCCAGCAGTTATCGGGGGCCAGATACGCAGTATTTT. Translating it yields CASSYRGPDTQYF. The chain links TRBV6-5 to TRBJ2-3, with D perhaps being TRBD1 or TRBD2 (6 bases each). V lost 3 bases to trimming and J lost 4 bases, with 8 bases between them. Germline loops: CDR1 MNHEY, CDR2 SVGAGI. CDR3 size: 13 residues.

V is TRBV19 and J is TRBJ1-6, with D perhaps matching TRBD1 (6 bases). The CDR3 extends over 15 amino acids. The V end was cut by 6 bases, the J end by 2 bases, with 11 bases between. Germline-derived CDR1 and CDR2 are LNHDA and SQIVND (reference sequence). The DNA for the CDR3 is TGTGCCAGTAGAAACCGACAGGCCTATAATTCACCCCTCCACTTT. Amino acid sequence: CASRNRQAYNSPLHF.